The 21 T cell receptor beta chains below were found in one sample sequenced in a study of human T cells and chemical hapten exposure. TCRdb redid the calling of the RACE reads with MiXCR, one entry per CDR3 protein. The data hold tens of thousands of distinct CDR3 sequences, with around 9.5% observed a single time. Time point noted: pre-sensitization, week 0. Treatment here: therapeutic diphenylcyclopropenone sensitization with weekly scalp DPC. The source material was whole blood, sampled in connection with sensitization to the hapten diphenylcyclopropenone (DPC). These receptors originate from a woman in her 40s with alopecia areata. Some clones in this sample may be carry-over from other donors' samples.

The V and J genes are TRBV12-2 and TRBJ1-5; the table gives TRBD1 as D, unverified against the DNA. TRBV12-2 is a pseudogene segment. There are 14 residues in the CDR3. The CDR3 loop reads CASRLGPGDQPQHF. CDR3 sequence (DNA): TGTGCAAGTCGCTTAGGGCCGGGCGATCAGCCCCAGCATTTT.

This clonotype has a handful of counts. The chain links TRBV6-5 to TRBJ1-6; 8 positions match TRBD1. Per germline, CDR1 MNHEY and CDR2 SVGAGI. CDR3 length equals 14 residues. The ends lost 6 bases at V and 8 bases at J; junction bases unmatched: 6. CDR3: CASSPGQGYSPLHF. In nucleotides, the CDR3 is TGTGCCAGCAGCCCTGGACAGGGCTATTCACCCCTCCACTTT.

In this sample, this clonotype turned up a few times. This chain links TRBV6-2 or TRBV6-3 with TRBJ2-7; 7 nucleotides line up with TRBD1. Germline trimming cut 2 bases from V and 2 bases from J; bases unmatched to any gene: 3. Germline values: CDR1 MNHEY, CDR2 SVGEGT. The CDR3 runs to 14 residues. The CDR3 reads CASSYVGQTYEQYF. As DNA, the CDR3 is TGTGCCAGCAGTTACGTGGGACAGACCTACGAGCAGTACTTC.

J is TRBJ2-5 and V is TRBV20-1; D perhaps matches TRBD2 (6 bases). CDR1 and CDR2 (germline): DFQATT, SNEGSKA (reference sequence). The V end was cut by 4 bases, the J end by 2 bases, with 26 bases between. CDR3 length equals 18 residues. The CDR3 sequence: CSAKDLWGDTGFQETQYF. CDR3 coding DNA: TGCAGTGCTAAAGATCTCTGGGGGGATACGGGGTTTCAAGAGACCCAGTACTTC.

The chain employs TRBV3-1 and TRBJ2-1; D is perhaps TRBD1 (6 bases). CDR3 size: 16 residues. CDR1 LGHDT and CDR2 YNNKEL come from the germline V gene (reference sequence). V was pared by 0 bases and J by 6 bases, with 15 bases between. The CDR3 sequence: CASSQEQGPLSNEQFF. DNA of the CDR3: TGTGCCAGCAGCCAAGAACAGGGACCCTTGAGCAATGAGCAGTTCTTC.

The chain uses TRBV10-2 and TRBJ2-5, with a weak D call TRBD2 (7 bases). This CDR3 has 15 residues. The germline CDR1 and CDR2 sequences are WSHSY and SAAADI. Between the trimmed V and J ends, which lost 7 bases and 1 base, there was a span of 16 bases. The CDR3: CASMGGPSPQETQYF. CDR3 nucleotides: TGCGCCAGCATGGGGGGGCCGTCCCCCCAAGAGACCCAGTACTTC.

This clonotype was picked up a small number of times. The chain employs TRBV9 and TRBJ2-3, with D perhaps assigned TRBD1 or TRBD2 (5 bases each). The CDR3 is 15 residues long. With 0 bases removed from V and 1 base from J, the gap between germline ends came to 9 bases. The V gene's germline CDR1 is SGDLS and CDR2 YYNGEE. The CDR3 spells CASSVEGPRTDTQYF. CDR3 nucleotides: TGTGCCAGCAGCGTAGAGGGACCCCGCACAGATACGCAGTATTTT.

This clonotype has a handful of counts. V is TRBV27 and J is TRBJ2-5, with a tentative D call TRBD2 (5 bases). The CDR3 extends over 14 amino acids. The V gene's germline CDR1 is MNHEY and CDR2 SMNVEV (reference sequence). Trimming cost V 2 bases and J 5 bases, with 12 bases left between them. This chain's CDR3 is CASSLRLTGETQYF. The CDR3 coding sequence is TGTGCCAGCAGTTTAAGGCTTACGGGGGAGACCCAGTACTTC.

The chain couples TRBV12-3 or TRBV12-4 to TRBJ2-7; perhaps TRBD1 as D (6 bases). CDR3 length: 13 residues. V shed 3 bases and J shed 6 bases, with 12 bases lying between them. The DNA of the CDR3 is TGTGCCAGCAGTTTGAATGGGGGCGGCGAGCAGTACTTC. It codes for CASSLNGGGEQYF.

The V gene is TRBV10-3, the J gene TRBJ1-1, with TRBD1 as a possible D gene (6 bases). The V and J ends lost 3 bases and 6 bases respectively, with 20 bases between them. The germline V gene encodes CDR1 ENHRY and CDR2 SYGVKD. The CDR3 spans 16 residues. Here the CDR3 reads CAISETRGSVVPEAFF. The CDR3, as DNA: TGTGCCATCAGTGAAACCAGGGGCTCAGTGGTCCCTGAAGCTTTCTTT.

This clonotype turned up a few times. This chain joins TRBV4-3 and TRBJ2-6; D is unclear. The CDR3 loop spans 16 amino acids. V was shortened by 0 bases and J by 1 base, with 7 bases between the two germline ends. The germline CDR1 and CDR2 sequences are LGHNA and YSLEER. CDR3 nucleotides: TGCGCCAGCAGCCAAGAATGGCAGTCTGGGGCCAACGTCCTGACTTTC. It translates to CASSQEWQSGANVLTF.

The CDR3 region is CASKGANQPQHF. The CDR3, as DNA: TGTGCCAGCAAGGGGGCCAATCAGCCCCAGCATTTT. The V call is TRBV12-3 or TRBV12-4, the J call TRBJ1-5, with TRBD1 identical over 7 bases. This CDR3 region has 12 residues. V was pared by 7 bases and J by 3 bases, with 0 bases of the junction left unmatched.

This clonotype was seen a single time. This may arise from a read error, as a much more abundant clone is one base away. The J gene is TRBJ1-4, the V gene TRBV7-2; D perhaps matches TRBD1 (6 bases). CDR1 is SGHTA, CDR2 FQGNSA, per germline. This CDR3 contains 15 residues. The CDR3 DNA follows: TGTGTCAGCAGCGGGTCAGGGGCGCCGGGTGAAAAACTGTTTTTT. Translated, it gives CVSSGSGAPGEKLFF.

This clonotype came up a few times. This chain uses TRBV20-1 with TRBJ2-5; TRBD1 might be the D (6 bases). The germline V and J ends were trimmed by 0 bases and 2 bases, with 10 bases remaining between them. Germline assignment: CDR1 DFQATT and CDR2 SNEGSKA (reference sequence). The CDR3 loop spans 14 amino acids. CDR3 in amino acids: CSAREGASQETQYF. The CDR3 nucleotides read TGCAGTGCTAGAGAGGGGGCATCTCAAGAGACCCAGTACTTC.

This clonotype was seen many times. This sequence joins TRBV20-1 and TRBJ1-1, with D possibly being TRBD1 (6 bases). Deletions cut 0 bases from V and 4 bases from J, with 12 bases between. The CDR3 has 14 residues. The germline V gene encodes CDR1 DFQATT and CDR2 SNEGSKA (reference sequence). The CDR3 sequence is CSARDLAGATEAFF. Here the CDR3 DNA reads TGCAGTGCTAGAGATCTCGCAGGGGCCACTGAAGCTTTCTTT.

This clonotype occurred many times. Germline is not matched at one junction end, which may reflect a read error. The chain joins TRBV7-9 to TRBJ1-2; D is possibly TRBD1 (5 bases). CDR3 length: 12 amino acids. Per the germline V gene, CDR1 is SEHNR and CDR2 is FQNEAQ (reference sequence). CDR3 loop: CASSFDSTGPDF. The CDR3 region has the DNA TGTGCCAGCAGCTTTGATTCTACAGGCCCAGACTTC.

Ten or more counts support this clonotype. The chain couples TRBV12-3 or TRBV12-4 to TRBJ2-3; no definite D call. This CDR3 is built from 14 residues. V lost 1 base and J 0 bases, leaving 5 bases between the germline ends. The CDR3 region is CASSLEGSTDTQYF. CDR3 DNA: TGTGCCAGCAGTTTAGAGGGTAGCACAGATACGCAGTATTTT.

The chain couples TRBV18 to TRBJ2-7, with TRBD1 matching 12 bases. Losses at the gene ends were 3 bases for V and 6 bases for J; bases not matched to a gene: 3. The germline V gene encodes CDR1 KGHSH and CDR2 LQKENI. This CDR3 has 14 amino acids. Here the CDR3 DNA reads TGTGCCAGCTCACCGGGACAGGGGGCAACCGAGCAGTACTTC. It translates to CASSPGQGATEQYF.

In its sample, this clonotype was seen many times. CDR3 coding DNA: TGTGCCAGCAGCTTAAGCCCAGCAACTAATGAAAAACTGTTTTTT. It codes for CASSLSPATNEKLFF. The chain uses TRBV11-2 and TRBJ1-4; D gene unclear. Germline V gene lookup returns CDR1 SGHAT and CDR2 FQNNGV. The CDR3 sequence is 15 residues long. V lost 2 bases to trimming and J lost 0 bases, with 7 bases between them.

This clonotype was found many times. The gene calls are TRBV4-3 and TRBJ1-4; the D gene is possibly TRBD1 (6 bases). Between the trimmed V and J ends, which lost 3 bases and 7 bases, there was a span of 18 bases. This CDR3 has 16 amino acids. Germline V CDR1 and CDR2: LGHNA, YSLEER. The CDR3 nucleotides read TGCGCCAGCAGCCAGCTCTGGGACAAAGGGAGTGAAAAACTGTTTTTT. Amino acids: CASSQLWDKGSEKLFF.

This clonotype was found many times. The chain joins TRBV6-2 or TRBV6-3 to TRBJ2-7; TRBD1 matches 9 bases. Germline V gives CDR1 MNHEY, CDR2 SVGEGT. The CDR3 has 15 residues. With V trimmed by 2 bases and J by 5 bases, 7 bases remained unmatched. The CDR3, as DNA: TGTGCCAGCAGTTACCCGGGACAGGGCCCCCACGAGCAGTACTTC. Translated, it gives CASSYPGQGPHEQYF.